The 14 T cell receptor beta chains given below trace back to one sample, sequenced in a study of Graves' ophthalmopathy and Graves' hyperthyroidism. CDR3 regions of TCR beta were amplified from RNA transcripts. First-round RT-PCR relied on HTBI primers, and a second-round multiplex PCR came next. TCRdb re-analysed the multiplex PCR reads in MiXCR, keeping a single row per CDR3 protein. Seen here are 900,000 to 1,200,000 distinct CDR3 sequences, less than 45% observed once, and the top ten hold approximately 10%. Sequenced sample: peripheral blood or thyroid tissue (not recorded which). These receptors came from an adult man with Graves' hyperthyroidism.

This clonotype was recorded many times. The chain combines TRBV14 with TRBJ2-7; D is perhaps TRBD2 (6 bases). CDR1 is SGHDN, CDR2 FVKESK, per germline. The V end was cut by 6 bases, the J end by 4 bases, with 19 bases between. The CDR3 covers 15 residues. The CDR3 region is CASRRGGNQGYEQYF. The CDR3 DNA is TGTGCCAGCAGAAGGGGCGGGAACCAAGGTTACGAGCAGTACTTC.

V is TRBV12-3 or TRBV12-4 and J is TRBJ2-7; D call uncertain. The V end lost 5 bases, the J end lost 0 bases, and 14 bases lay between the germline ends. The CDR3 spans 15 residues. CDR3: CASSPKPASSYEQYF. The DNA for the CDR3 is TGTGCCAGCAGTCCCAAGCCCGCGAGCTCCTACGAGCAGTACTTC.

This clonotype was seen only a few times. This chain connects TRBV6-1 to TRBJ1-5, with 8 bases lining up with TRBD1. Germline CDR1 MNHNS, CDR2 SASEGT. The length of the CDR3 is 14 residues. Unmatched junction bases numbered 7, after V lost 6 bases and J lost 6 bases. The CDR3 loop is CASRAGGVGQPQHF. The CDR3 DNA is TGTGCCAGCAGAGCAGGGGGCGTAGGTCAGCCCCAGCATTTT.

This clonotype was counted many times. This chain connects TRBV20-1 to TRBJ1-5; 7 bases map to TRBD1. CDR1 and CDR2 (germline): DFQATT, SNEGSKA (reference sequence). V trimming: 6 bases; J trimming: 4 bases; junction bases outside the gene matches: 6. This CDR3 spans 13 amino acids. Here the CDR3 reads CSAPRGQNQPQHF. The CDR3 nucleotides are TGCAGTGCGCCTAGGGGGCAAAATCAGCCCCAGCATTTT.

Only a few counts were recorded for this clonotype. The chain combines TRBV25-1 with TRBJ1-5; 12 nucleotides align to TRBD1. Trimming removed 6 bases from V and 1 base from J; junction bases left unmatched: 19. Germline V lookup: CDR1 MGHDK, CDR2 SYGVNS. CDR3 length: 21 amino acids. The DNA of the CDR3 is TGTGCCAGCAGGGGGTACGCTTGCTTAGGGGACAGGGGGCGAAGCAATCAGCCCCAGCATTTT. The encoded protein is CASRGYACLGDRGRSNQPQHF.

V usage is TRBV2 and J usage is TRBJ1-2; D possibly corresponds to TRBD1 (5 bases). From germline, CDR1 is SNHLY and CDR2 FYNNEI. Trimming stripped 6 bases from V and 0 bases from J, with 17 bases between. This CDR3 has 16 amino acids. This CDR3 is CASSVRGGPSNYGYTF. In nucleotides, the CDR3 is TGTGCCAGCAGCGTAAGGGGAGGGCCTTCTAACTATGGCTACACCTTC.

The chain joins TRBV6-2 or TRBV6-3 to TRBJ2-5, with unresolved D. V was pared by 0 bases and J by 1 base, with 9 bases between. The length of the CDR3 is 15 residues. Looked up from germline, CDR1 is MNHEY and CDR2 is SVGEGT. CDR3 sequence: CASSYSTSTQETQYF. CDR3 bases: TGTGCCAGCAGTTACTCGACAAGCACCCAAGAGACCCAGTACTTC.

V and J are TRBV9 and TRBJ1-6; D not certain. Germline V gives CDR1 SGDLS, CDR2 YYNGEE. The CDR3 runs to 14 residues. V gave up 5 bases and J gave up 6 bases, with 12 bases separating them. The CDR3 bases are TGTGCCAGCAGTACCCAAAATGCTAATTCACCCCTCCACTTT. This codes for CASSTQNANSPLHF.

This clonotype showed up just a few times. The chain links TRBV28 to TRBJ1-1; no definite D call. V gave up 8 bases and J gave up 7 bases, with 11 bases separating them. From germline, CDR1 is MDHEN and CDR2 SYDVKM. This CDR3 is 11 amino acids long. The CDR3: CASLEGNEAFF. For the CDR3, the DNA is TGTGCCAGCTTAGAAGGTAATGAAGCTTTCTTT.

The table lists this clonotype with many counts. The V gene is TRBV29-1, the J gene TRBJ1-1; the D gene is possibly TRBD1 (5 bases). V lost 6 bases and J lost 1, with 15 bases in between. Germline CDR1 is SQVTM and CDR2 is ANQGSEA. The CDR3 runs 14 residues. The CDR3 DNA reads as TGCAGCGTATTCCGAACCGACAGGAACACTGAAGCTTTCTTT. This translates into CSVFRTDRNTEAFF. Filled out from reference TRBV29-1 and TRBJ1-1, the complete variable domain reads SAVISQKPSRDICQRGTSLTIQCQVDSQVTMMFWYRQQPGQSLTLIATANQGSEATYESGFVIDKFPISRPNLTFSTLTVSNMSPEDSSIYLCSVFRTDRNTEAFFGQGTRLTVV.

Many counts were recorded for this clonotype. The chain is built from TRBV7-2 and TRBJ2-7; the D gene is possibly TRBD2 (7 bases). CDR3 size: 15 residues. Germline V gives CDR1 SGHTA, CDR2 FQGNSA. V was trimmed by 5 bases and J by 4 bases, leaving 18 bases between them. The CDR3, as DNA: TGTGCCAGCAGCACCTCTTGGACAGCGGGGTACGAGCAGTACTTC. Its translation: CASSTSWTAGYEQYF.

As DNA, the CDR3 is TGTGCCAGTAGCCTCCGGGACGGGGGGTCCTACGAGCAGTACTTC. Amino acid sequence: CASSLRDGGSYEQYF. This sequence joins TRBV11-3 and TRBJ2-7, with 7 bases lining up with TRBD2. Per germline, CDR1 SGHNT and CDR2 YENEEA. The CDR3 length is 15 residues. Trimming cost V 9 bases and J 1 base; bases outside gene matches: 12. Full variable domain (remainder filled in from reference TRBV11-3 and TRBJ2-7): EAGVVQSPRYKIIEKKQPVAFWCNPISGHNTLYWYLQNLGQGPELLIRYENEEAVDDSQLPKDRFSAERLKGVDSTLKIQPAELGDSAVYLCASSLRDGGSYEQYFGPGTRLTVT.

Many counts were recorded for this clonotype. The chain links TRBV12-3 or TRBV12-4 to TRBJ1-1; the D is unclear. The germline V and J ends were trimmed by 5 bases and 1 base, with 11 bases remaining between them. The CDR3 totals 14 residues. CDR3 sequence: CASSAIVRNTEAFF. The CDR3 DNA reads TGTGCCAGCAGTGCCATTGTCCGGAACACTGAAGCTTTCTTT.

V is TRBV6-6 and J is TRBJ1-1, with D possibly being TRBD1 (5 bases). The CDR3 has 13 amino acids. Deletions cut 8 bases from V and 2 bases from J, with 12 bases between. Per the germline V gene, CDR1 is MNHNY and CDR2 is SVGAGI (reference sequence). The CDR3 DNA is TGTGCCAGCGAGGTAGGGGAAAACACTGAAGCTTTCTTT. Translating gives CASEVGENTEAFF.